Each of the 3 T cell receptor beta chains below was sequenced from the same sample in a study of blood T cell repertoires in COVID-19 (dated by TCRdb to 2018 to 2021). Libraries were built with the immunoSEQ multiplex PCR assay. TCRdb took this table from immuneACCESS and kept in-frame rearrangements with V and J called. Such tables lack part of the clones; where checked against another copy, unresolved V genes explain under half of the gap, and the rest is unexplained. In all, the sample holds about 270,000 clones, and around nine tenths of those were seen once. The top ten hold about 12% of the sample. Material: peripheral blood. The receptors were gathered from a woman in her seventies with COVID-19, enrolled during active disease.

This chain uses TRBV11-1 with TRBJ2-5; 7 bases match TRBD1. Germline assignment: CDR1 SGHAT and CDR2 FQDESV (reference sequence). The CDR3 has 15 amino acids. Trimming took 5 bases from V and 5 from J; bases not matched to a gene: 11. The DNA of the CDR3 is TGTGCCAGCAGCGACCCGACAGGGTCGGGGGAGACCCAGTACTTC. Its protein is CASSDPTGSGETQYF.

V gene TRBV4-1 combines with J gene TRBJ2-7; 8 positions agree with TRBD1. The germline V gene encodes CDR1 MGHRA and CDR2 YSYEKL. Trimming cost V 4 bases and J 3 bases; bases outside gene matches: 11. The CDR3 contains 16 residues. The CDR3 sequence is CASSPQLGQGSYEQYF. The CDR3 DNA is TGCGCCAGCAGCCCGCAACTTGGACAGGGTAGCTACGAGCAGTACTTC.

This clone came up once. The chain recombines TRBV27 with TRBJ2-3; 8 bases line up with TRBD2. Losses at the gene ends were 7 bases for V and 4 bases for J; bases not matched to a gene: 10. The CDR3 has 15 amino acids. CDR1 MNHEY and CDR2 SMNVEV come from the germline V gene (reference sequence). CDR3 protein: CASILNGGASDTQYF. In DNA form, the CDR3 reads TGTGCCAGCATTTTGAACGGGGGGGCTTCAGATACGCAGTATTTT.